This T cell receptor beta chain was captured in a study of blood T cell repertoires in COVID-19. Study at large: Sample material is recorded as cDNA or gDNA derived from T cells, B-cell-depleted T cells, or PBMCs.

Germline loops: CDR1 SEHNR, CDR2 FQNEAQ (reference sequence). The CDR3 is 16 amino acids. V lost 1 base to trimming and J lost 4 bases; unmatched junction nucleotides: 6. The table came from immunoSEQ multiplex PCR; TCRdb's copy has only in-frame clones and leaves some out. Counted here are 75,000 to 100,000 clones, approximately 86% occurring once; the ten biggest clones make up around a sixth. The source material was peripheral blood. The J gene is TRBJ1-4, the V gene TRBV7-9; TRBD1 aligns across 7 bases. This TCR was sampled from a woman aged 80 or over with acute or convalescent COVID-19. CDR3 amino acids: CASSLGGGIDNEKLFF. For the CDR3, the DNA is TGTGCCAGCAGCTTAGGAGGGGGCATTGATAATGAAAAACTGTTTTTT.